The present entry profiles one TCR beta chain with its context. The antigen remains undetermined. Assay used: immunoSEQ multiplex PCR; TCRdb lists only in-frame clones, some missing. The sample includes 300,000 to 350,000 clones, 88% of them seen just once. These data come from a study of cytomegalovirus exposure and HLA in healthy donors. Study-level points and caveats: Researchers reported that three CMV-associated chains were confirmed in vitro as CMV antigen-specific.

The germline V gene has CDR1 MNHEY and CDR2 SMNVEV (reference sequence). The CDR3 contains 13 residues. V lost 7 bases and J lost 0, with 9 bases in between. The chain recombines TRBV27 with TRBJ1-1, with D unclear. The sequenced material came from PBMCs. The source of this sequence is a man aged 30-40 years in good health and CMV-seronegative. CDR3 amino acids: CASNTGMNTEAFF. The CDR3 DNA sequence: TGTGCCAGCAATACGGGGATGAACACTGAAGCTTTCTTT.